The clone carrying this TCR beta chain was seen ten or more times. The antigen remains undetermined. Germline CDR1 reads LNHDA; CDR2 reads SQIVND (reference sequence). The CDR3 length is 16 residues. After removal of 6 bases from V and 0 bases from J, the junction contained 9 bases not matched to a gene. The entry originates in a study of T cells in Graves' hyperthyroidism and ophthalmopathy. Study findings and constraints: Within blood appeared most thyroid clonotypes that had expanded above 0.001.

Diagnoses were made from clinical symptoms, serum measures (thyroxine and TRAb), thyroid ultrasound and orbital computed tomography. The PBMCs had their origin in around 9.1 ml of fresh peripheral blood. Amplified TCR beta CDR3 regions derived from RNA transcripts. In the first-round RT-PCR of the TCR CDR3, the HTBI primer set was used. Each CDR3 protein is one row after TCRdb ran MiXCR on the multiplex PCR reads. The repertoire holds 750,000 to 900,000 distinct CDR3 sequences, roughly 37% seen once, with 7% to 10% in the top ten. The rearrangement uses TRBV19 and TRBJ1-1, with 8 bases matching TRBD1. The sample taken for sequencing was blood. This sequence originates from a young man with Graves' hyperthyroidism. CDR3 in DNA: TGTGCCAGTAGCCAAAGGACAGGGCACATGAACACTGAAGCTTTCTTT. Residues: CASSQRTGHMNTEAFF. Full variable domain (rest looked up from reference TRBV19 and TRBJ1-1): DGGITQSPKYLFRKEGQNVTLSCEQNLNHDAMYWYRQDPGQGLRLIYYSQIVNDFQKGDIAEGYSVSREKKESFPLTVTSAQKNPTAFYLCASSQRTGHMNTEAFFGQGTRLTVV.